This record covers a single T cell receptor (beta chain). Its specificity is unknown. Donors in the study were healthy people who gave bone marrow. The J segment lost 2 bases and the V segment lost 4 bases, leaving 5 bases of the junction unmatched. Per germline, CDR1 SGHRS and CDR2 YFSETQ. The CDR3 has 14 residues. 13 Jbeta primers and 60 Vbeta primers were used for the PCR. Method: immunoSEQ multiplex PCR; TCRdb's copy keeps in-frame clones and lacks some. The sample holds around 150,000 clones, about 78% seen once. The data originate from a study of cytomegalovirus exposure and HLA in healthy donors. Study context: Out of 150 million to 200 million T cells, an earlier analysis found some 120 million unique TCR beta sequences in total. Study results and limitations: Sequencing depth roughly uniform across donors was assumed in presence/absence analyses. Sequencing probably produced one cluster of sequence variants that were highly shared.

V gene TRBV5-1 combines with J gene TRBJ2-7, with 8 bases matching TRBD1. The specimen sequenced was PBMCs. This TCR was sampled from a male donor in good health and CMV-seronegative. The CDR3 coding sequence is TGCGCCAGCAGCCATTCAGGGGGCACCTACGAGCAGTACTTC. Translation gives CASSHSGGTYEQYF.